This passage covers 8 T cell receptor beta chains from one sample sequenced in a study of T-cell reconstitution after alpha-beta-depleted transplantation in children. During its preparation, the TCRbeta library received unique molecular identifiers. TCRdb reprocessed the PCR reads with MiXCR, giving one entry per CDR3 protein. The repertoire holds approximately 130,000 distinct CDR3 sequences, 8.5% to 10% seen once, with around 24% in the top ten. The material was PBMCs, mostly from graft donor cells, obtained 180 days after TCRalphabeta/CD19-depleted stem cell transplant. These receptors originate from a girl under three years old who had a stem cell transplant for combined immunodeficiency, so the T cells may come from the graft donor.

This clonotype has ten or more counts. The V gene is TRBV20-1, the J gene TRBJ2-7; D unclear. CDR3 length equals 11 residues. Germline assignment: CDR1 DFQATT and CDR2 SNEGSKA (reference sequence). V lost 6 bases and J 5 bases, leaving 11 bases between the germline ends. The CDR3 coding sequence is TGCAGTGCCCAGCACCAGGACGAGCAGTACTTC. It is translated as CSAQHQDEQYF.

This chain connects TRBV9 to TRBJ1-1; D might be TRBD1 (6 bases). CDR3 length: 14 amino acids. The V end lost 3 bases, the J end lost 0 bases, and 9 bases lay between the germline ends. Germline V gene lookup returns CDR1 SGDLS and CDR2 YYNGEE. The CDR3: CASSGRQVNTEAFF. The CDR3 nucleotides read TGTGCCAGCAGCGGGCGACAGGTGAACACTGAAGCTTTCTTT. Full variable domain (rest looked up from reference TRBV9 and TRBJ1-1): DSGVTQTPKHLITATGQRVTLRCSPRSGDLSVYWYQQSLDQGLQFLIQYYNGEERAKGNILERFSAQQFPDLHSELNLSSLELGDSALYFCASSGRQVNTEAFFGQGTRLTVV.

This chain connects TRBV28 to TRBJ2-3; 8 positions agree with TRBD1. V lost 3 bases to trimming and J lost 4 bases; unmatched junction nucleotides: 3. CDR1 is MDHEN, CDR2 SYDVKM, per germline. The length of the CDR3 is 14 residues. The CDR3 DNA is TGTGCCAGCAGTTTGACAGGGGAAGCAGATACGCAGTATTTT. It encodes CASSLTGEADTQYF.

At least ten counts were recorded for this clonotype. The CDR3 nucleotides read TGTGCCAGCAGCTCCGATCCTTACAATGAGCAGTTCTTC. The encoded protein is CASSSDPYNEQFF. The J gene is TRBJ2-1, the V gene TRBV7-3; D gene unclear. The V gene lost 4 bases and the J gene lost 4 bases, with 8 bases spanning the gap. From germline, CDR1 is SGHTA and CDR2 FQGTGA. The CDR3 is 13 amino acids.

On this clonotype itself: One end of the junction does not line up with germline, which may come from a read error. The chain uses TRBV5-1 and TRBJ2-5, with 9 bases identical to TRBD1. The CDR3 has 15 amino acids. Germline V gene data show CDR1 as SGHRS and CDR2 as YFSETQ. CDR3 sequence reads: CASSLDRGQWETQYF. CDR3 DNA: TGCGCCAGCAGTTTGGACAGGGGTCAGTGGGAGACCCAGTACTTC.

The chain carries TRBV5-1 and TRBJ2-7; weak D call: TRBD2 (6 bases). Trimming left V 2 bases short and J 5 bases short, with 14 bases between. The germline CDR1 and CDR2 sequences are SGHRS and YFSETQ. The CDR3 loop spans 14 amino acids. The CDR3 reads CASSFSEGEDEQYF. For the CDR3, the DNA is TGCGCCAGCAGCTTCAGTGAAGGGGAGGACGAGCAGTACTTC.

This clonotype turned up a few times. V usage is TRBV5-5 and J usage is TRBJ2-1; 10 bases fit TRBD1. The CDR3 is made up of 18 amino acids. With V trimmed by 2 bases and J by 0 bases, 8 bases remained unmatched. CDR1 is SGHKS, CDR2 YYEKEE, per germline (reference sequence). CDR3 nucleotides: TGTGCCAGCAGCTTTCGACAGGGGGCAGCGAGCTCCTACAATGAGCAGTTCTTC. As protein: CASSFRQGAASSYNEQFF.

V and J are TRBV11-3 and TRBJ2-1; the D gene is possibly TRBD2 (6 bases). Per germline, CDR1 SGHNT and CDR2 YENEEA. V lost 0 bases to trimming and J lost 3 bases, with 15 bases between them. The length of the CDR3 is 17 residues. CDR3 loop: CASSLEPGGLIYNEQFF. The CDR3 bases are TGTGCCAGCAGCTTAGAACCAGGAGGGCTCATCTACAATGAGCAGTTCTTC.